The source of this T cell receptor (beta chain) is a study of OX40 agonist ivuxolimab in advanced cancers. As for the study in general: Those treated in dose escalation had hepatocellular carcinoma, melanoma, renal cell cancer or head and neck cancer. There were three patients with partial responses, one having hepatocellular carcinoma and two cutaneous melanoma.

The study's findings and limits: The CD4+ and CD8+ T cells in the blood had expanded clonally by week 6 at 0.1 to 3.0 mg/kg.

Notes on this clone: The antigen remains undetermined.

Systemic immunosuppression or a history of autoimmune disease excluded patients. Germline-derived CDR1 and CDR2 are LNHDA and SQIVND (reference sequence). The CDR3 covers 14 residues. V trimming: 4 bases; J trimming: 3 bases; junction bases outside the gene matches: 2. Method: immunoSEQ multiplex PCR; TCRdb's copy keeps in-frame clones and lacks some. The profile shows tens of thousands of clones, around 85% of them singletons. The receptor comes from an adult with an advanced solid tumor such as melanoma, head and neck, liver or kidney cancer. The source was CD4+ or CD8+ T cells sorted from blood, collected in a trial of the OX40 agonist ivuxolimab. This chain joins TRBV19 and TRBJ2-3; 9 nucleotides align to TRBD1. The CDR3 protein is CASSRTGETDTQYF. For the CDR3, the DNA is TGTGCCAGTAGTAGGACAGGGGAAACAGATACGCAGTATTTT. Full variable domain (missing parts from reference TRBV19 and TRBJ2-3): DGGITQSPKYLFRKEGQNVTLSCEQNLNHDAMYWYRQDPGQGLRLIYYSQIVNDFQKGDIAEGYSVSREKKESFPLTVTSAQKNPTAFYLCASSRTGETDTQYFGPGTRLTVL.